These T cell receptor beta chains were read from a single sample in a study of OX40 agonist ivuxolimab in advanced cancers. Profiled with immunoSEQ multiplex PCR; TCRdb holds only in-frame clones, not every one. The data show 70,000 or so clones, about 93% seen once. Specimen: CD4+ or CD8+ T cells sorted from blood, collected in a trial of the OX40 agonist ivuxolimab. These receptors were collected from an adult with an advanced solid tumor such as melanoma, head and neck, liver or kidney cancer. CDR3s include the opening cysteine and the closing phenylalanine or tryptophan. A D gene is named only where the DNA matches it firmly. Size is omitted from some rows. Given values are once, few, many or a class for expanded clones.

clone_size,v_call,cdr3_length,d_call,j_call,cdr3_aa,cdr3_nt
.,TRBV6-1,16,TRBD2,TRBJ2-3,CASSEAGGGGTDTQYF,TGTGCCAGCAGTGAAGCTGGCGGGGGGGGCACAGATACGCAGTATTTT
.,TRBV7-9,11,.,TRBJ2-5,CASSLAETQYF,TGTGCCAGCAGCTTAGCGGAGACCCAGTACTTC
.,TRBV13,15,.,TRBJ1-4,CASSLGWVEDEKLFF,TGTGCCAGCAGCTTAGGATGGGTGGAGGATGAAAAACTGTTTTTT
.,TRBV27,15,.,TRBJ1-5,CASSLGGPGNQPQHF,TGTGCCAGCAGTTTAGGGGGACCAGGCAATCAGCCCCAGCATTTT
.,TRBV19,17,.,TRBJ2-1,CASSIDISPFLSTEQFF,TGTGCCAGTAGTATAGATATAAGCCCCTTTCTAAGTACTGAGCAGTTCTTC
few,TRBV6-1,13,.,TRBJ1-5,CASSERPDKPQHF,TGTGCCAGCAGTGAAAGGCCAGATAAGCCCCAGCATTTT
.,TRBV6-1,16,.,TRBJ2-5,CASSERDIGGEETQYF,TGTGCCAGCAGTGAAAGGGATATTGGCGGGGAAGAGACCCAGTACTTC
once,TRBV2,15,TRBD2,TRBJ2-3,CASPASGTSTDTQYF,TGTGCCAGCCCTGCTAGCGGAACTAGCACAGATACGCAGTATTTT
once,TRBV25-1,15,.,TRBJ2-7,CASSDLGTQPGGQYF,TGTGCCAGCAGCGACTTGGGGACCCAGCCCGGGGGGCAGTACTTC
.,TRBV7-2,16,.,TRBJ1-4,CASSLVPASTNEKLFF,TGTGCCAGCAGCTTAGTTCCAGCCTCAACTAATGAAAAACTGTTTTTT
.,TRBV2,15,TRBD2,TRBJ2-3,CASTYGGGAADTQYF,TGTGCCAGCACCTATGGCGGGGGGGCCGCAGATACGCAGTATTTT
.,TRBV6-1,15,TRBD1,TRBJ1-6,CASSGRQGDSSPLHF,TGTGCCAGCAGCGGACGACAGGGGGACAGTTCACCCCTCCACTTT
.,TRBV6-6,15,.,TRBJ2-3,CASRKANRATDTQYF,TGTGCCAGCAGGAAGGCAAACAGAGCCACAGATACGCAGTATTTT
.,TRBV27,15,.,TRBJ2-7,CASSLHPLDVIEQYF,TGTGCCAGCAGTTTACACCCCCTGGACGTTATCGAGCAGTACTTC
.,TRBV30,15,.,TRBJ2-7,CAWSSPHREINEQYF,TGTGCCTGGAGTAGCCCCCACAGGGAGATAAACGAGCAGTACTTC
.,TRBV25-1,15,TRBD1,TRBJ1-1,CASSEWTGMNTEAFF,TGTGCCAGCAGTGAGTGGACAGGGATGAACACTGAAGCTTTCTTT
.,TRBV5-1,11,.,TRBJ1-1,CASSTGLEAFF,TGCGCCAGCAGCACGGGCCTTGAAGCTTTCTTT
few,TRBV7-9,13,.,TRBJ1-2,CASSSTGTYGYTF,TGTGCCAGCAGCTCAACAGGGACTTATGGCTACACCTTC
.,TRBV30,14,.,TRBJ1-2,CAWSSGIGAGGYTF,TGTGCCTGGAGTTCTGGGATCGGGGCAGGTGGCTACACCTTC
.,TRBV11-3,15,TRBD2,TRBJ2-1,CASSNQRGGHGEQFF,TGTGCCAGCAGCAACCAGCGGGGGGGGCATGGTGAGCAGTTCTTC
.,TRBV10-3,16,.,TRBJ2-1,CAISESEKFSYNEQFF,TGTGCCATCAGTGAGTCCGAGAAATTCTCCTACAATGAGCAGTTCTTC
.,TRBV7-6,16,.,TRBJ2-1,CASSLFGDDSYDEQFF,TGTGCCAGCAGCTTATTCGGGGACGATAGTTACGATGAGCAGTTCTTC
few,TRBV11-2,12,.,TRBJ1-2,CASSLSRYGYTF,TGTGCCAGCAGCTTATCTCGGTATGGCTACACCTTC
.,TRBV5-1,14,TRBD1,TRBJ2-7,CASSLQGAIYEQYF,TGCGCCAGCAGTTTACAGGGGGCTATCTACGAGCAGTACTTC
.,TRBV29-1,14,TRBD1,TRBJ2-7,CSVLGTAESYEQYF,TGCAGCGTCCTCGGGACAGCCGAGTCCTACGAGCAGTACTTC
.,TRBV5-5,13,.,TRBJ1-1,CASSFGGNTEAFF,TGTGCCAGCAGCTTCGGGGGGAACACTGAAGCTTTCTTT
.,TRBV19,14,.,TRBJ1-1,CASSPGLFNTEAFF,TGTGCCAGTAGTCCGGGGCTGTTCAACACTGAAGCTTTCTTT
once,TRBV7-6,13,.,TRBJ1-2,CASSLGEGNGYTF,TGTGCCAGCAGCTTAGGGGAGGGGAATGGCTACACCTTC
.,TRBV9,14,.,TRBJ2-7,CASSGDPGAYEQYF,TGTGCCAGCAGCGGGGACCCGGGCGCCTACGAGCAGTACTTC
.,TRBV9,13,.,TRBJ2-1,CASSPPRYNEQFF,TGTGCCAGCAGCCCCCCGCGTTACAATGAGCAGTTCTTC
.,TRBV5-4,16,TRBD1,TRBJ2-5,CASRPPGTGFQETQYF,TGTGCCAGCAGACCCCCCGGGACAGGTTTTCAAGAGACCCAGTACTTC
once,TRBV5-4,15,TRBD1,TRBJ2-5,CASSSRTGGQETQYF,TGTGCCAGCAGCTCCAGGACAGGGGGCCAAGAGACCCAGTACTTC
.,TRBV7-2,16,.,TRBJ1-5,CASSLARRESGQPQHF,TGTGCCAGCAGCTTAGCGCGACGGGAGTCGGGGCAGCCCCAGCATTTT
.,TRBV5-1,11,.,TRBJ2-7,CASELGGEQYF,TGCGCCAGCGAGCTAGGGGGCGAGCAGTACTTC
.,TRBV4-3,17,TRBD2,TRBJ2-7,CASSQDWGREGNHEQYF,TGCGCCAGCAGCCAAGATTGGGGCCGGGAGGGGAATCACGAGCAGTACTTC
.,TRBV6-5,14,TRBD2,TRBJ2-5,CASRKGLVQETQYF,TGTGCCAGCAGGAAAGGACTAGTCCAAGAGACCCAGTACTTC
.,TRBV10-3,16,TRBD1,TRBJ1-3,CAISDHLGQVGNTIYF,TGTGCCATCAGTGACCACCTTGGACAGGTGGGAAACACCATATATTTT
once,TRBV27,13,.,TRBJ2-7,CASSFGKSYEQYF,TGTGCCAGCAGTTTTGGGAAGTCCTACGAGCAGTACTTC
.,TRBV27,13,TRBD1,TRBJ2-2,CATTQGASGELFF,TGTGCCACCACACAGGGGGCATCCGGGGAGCTGTTTTTT
.,TRBV9,16,.,TRBJ2-1,CASSVAGLYTYNEQFF,TGTGCCAGCAGCGTAGCAGGGCTCTATACTTACAATGAGCAGTTCTTC
once,TRBV19,15,.,TRBJ1-3,CASSIWTVSGNTIYF,TGTGCCAGTAGTATCTGGACAGTCTCTGGAAACACCATATATTTT
.,TRBV13,11,.,TRBJ1-1,CASSLQFEAFF,TGTGCCAGCAGCCTCCAGTTTGAAGCTTTCTTT
.,TRBV9,14,.,TRBJ2-4,CASSVASSQNIQYF,TGTGCCAGCAGCGTAGCTTCTAGCCAAAACATTCAGTACTTC
.,TRBV9,14,.,TRBJ1-2,CASSVSGKNYGYTF,TGTGCCAGCAGCGTCTCAGGGAAAAACTATGGCTACACCTTC
.,TRBV6-5,15,TRBD1,TRBJ1-2,CASRGWTGESYGYTF,TGTGCCAGCCGTGGGTGGACAGGGGAGAGCTATGGCTACACCTTC
.,TRBV5-1,16,TRBD2,TRBJ2-1,CASSTWTSGGANEQFF,TGCGCCAGCAGCACCTGGACTAGCGGGGGGGCAAATGAGCAGTTCTTC
.,TRBV9,17,.,TRBJ2-2,CASSVAKGAAFTGELFF,TGTGCCAGCAGCGTAGCTAAAGGGGCAGCCTTCACCGGGGAGCTGTTTTTT
once,TRBV27,18,.,TRBJ2-3,CASSPATWAGPSTDTQYF,TGTGCCAGCAGTCCCGCCACCTGGGCCGGGCCTAGCACAGATACGCAGTATTTT
.,TRBV5-1,15,.,TRBJ2-7,CASSLWTENPYEQYF,TGCGCCAGCAGCTTGTGGACGGAGAATCCCTACGAGCAGTACTTC
.,TRBV7-6,15,.,TRBJ2-5,CASSLAHSPRETQYF,TGTGCCAGCAGCTTAGCGCACTCCCCCCGGGAGACCCAGTACTTC
.,TRBV9,14,TRBD1,TRBJ2-2,CASTDRVDTGELFF,TGTGCCAGCACCGACAGGGTCGACACCGGGGAGCTGTTTTTT
.,TRBV7-3,13,.,TRBJ2-3,CASSPVGLDTQYF,TGTGCCAGCAGCCCCGTTGGGTTGGATACGCAGTATTTT
.,TRBV6-5,13,.,TRBJ1-5,CASSLTGFEPQHF,TGTGCCAGCAGCCTTACAGGGTTTGAGCCCCAGCATTTT
.,TRBV7-8,12,TRBD2,TRBJ2-1,CASSRRGDEQFF,TGTGCCAGCAGCAGACGGGGGGATGAGCAGTTCTTC
.,TRBV7-9,15,.,TRBJ1-1,CASSTHRALITEAFF,TGTGCCAGCAGCACTCACAGGGCTCTAATCACTGAAGCTTTCTTT